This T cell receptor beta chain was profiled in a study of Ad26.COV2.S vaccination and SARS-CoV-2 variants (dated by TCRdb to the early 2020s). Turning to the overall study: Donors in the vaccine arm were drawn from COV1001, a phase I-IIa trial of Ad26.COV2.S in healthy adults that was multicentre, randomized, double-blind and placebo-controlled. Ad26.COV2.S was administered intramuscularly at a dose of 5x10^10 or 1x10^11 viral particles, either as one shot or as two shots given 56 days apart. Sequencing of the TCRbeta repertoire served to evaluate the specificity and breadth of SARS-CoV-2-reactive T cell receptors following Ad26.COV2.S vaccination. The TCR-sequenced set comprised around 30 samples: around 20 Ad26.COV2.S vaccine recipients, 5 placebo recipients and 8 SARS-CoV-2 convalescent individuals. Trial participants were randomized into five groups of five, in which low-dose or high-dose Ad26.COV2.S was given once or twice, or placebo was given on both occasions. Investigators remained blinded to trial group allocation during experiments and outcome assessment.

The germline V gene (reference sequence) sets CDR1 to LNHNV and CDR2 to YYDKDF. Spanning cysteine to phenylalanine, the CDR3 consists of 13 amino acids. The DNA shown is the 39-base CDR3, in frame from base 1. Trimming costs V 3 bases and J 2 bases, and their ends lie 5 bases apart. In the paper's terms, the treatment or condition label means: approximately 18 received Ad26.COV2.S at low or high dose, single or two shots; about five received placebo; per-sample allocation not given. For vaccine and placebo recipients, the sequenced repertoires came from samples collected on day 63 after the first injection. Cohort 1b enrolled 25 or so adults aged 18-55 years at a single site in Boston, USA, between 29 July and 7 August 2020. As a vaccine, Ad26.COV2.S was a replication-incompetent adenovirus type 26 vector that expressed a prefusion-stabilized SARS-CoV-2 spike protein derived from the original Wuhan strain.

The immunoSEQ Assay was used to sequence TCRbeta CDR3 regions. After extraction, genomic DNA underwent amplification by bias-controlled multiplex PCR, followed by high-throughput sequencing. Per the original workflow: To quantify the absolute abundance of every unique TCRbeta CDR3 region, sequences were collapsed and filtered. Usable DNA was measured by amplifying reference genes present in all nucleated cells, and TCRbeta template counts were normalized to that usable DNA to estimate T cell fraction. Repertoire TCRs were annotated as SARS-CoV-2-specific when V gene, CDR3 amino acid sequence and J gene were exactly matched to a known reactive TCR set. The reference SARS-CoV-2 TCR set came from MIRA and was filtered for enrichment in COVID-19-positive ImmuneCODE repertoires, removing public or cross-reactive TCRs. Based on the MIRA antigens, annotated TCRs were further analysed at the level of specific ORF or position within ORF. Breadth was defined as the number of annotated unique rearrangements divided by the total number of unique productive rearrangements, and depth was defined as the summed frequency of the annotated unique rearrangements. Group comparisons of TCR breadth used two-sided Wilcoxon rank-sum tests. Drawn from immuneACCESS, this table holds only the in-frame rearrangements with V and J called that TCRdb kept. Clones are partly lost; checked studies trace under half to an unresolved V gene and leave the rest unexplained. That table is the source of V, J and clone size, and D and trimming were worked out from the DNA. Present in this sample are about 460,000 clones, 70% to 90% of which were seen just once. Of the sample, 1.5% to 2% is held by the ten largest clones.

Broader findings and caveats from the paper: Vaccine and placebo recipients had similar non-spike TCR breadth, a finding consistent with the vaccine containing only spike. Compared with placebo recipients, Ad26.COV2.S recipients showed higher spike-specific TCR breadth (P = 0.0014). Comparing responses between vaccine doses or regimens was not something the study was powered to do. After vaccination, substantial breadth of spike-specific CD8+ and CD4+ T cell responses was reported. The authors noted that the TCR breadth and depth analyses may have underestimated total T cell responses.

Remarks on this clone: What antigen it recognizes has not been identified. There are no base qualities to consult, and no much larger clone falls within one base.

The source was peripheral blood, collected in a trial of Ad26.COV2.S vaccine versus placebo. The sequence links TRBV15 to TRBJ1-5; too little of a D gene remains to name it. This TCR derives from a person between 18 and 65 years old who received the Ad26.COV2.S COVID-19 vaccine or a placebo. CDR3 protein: CATSRDGNQPQHF. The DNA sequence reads TGTGCCACCAGCAGGGACGGCAATCAGCCCCAGCATTTT.